This TCR beta chain was captured by sequencing in a study of blood T cell repertoires in COVID-19. Trimming cost V 3 bases and J 5 bases; bases outside gene matches: 9. The V gene's germline CDR1 is LNHNV and CDR2 YYDKDF (reference sequence). The CDR3 has 16 amino acids. This clone showed up just once. Here immunoSEQ multiplex PCR was the method, and the copy in TCRdb shows in-frame clones only, minus some. The sample includes roughly 230,000 clones, around 89% of them seen just once. This clonotype originated in a woman in her sixties with COVID-19, enrolled during active disease. The V and J genes are TRBV15 and TRBJ2-1; 8 bases match TRBD2. Sequencing was performed on peripheral blood. CDR3 bases: TGTGCCACCAGCAGCTTCCGGGGGGGTACCCACAATGAGCAGTTCTTC. Amino acids: CATSSFRGGTHNEQFF.